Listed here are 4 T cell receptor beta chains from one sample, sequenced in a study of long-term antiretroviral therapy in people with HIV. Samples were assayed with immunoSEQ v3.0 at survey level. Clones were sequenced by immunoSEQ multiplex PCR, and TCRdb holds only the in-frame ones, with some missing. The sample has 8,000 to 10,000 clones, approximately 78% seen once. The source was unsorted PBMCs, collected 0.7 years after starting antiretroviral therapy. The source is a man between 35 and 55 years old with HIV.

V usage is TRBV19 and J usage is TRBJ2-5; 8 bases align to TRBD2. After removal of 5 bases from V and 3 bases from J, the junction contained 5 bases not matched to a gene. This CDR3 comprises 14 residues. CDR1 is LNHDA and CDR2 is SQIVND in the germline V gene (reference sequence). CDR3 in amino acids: CASSFGRDKETQYF. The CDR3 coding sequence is TGTGCCAGTAGTTTCGGGAGGGATAAAGAGACCCAGTACTTC.

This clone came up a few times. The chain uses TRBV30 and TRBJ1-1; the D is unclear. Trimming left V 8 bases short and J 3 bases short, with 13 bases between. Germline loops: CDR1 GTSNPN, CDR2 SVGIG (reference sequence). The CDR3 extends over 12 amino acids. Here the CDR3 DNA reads TGTGCCGCTCTCCGGGAGTACACTGAAGCTTTCTTT. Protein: CAALREYTEAFF.

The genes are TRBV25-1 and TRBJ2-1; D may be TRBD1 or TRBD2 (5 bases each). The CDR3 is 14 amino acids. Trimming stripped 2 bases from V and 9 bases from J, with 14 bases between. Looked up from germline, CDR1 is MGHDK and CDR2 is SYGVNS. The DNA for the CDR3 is TGTGCCAGCAGTGAAGTCCTCCCGAGGGGTGAGCAGTTCTTC. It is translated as CASSEVLPRGEQFF.

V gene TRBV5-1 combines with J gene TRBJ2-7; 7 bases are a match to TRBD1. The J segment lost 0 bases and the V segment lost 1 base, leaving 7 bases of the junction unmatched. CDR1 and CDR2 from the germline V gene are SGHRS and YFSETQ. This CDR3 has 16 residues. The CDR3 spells CASSLLGRGISYEQYF. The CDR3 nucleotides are TGCGCCAGCAGCTTGTTGGGCAGGGGGATCTCCTACGAGCAGTACTTC.